Below are 25 T cell receptor beta chains sequenced from a single sample in a study of long-term antiretroviral therapy in people with HIV. Investigators performed immunoSEQ version v3.0 at survey level. Generated by immunoSEQ multiplex PCR, the TCRdb table keeps only in-frame clones and is missing some. Here the sample spans 44,000 or so clones, about 95% being singletons. Specimen: unsorted PBMCs, collected 3.7 years after starting antiretroviral therapy. These receptors were collected from a woman in her 50s with HIV.

The chain links TRBV10-3 to TRBJ2-3; tentatively, D is TRBD2 (6 bases). Germline loops: CDR1 ENHRY, CDR2 SYGVKD. CDR3 size: 19 residues. V shed 0 bases and J shed 2 bases, with 21 bases lying between them. The CDR3 nucleotides read TGTGCCATCAGTGAGTCCGGAGCCGTCGTCGGGGGATTCACAGATACGCAGTATTTT. This gives the protein CAISESGAVVGGFTDTQYF.

This clone was recorded once. The genes are TRBV15 and TRBJ2-1; D is perhaps TRBD1 (7 bases). The CDR3 has 19 residues. Germline loops: CDR1 LNHNV, CDR2 YYDKDF (reference sequence). V was cut by 1 base and J by 0 bases, with 19 bases left in between. CDR3 loop: CATSRGGTKGARSYNEQFF. The CDR3 DNA sequence: TGTGCCACCAGCAGAGGCGGGACCAAGGGGGCTCGCTCCTACAATGAGCAGTTCTTC.

V and J are TRBV2 and TRBJ1-1; D not resolved. Germline CDR1 and CDR2: SNHLY and FYNNEI. V dropped 5 bases and J dropped 0 bases, with 10 bases sitting between them. This CDR3 has 14 amino acids. This chain's CDR3 is CASSIQSVNTEAFF. For the CDR3, the DNA is TGTGCCAGCAGTATACAAAGCGTGAACACTGAAGCTTTCTTT.

The rearrangement joins TRBV2 to TRBJ1-1; D gene uncertain. The CDR3 contains 11 residues. Germline values: CDR1 SNHLY, CDR2 FYNNEI. Trimming shortened V by 0 bases and J by 12 bases, and 8 bases separated the two germline ends. In nucleotides, the CDR3 is TGTGCCAGCAGTGAAGCGCTTCTGACTTTCTTT. This codes for CASSEALLTFF.

The J gene is TRBJ2-3, the V gene TRBV7-3; D tentatively fits TRBD1 or TRBD2 (6 bases each). V shed 5 bases and J shed 2 bases, with 17 bases lying between them. The CDR3 totals 16 residues. Germline V gene data show CDR1 as SGHTA and CDR2 as FQGTGA. The CDR3 DNA reads as TGTGCCAGCAGCCCGACAGGCGGGGTCATCACAGATACGCAGTATTTT. Translation: CASSPTGGVITDTQYF.

The chain recombines TRBV6-1 with TRBJ2-2; no clear D. V lost 0 bases and J lost 5, with 10 bases in between. The CDR3 sequence is 15 residues long. The germline CDR1 and CDR2 sequences are MNHNS and SASEGT. The DNA for the CDR3 is TGTGCCAGCAGTGAAGCAATAGGTGGGACCGGGGAGCTGTTTTTT. Protein sequence: CASSEAIGGTGELFF.

CDR3 region: CASGDSNQPQHF. Here the CDR3 DNA reads TGTGCCAGTGGGGACAGTAATCAGCCCCAGCATTTT. The V and J genes are TRBV19 and TRBJ1-5; 7 bases agree with TRBD1. The germline gives CDR1 LNHDA, CDR2 SQIVND (reference sequence). The CDR3 covers 12 residues. Unmatched junction bases numbered 2, after V lost 8 bases and J lost 4 bases.

The chain recombines TRBV30 with TRBJ1-1; D is possibly TRBD1 (5 bases). There are 13 residues in the CDR3. V shed 2 bases and J shed 3 bases, with 10 bases lying between them. Germline V gives CDR1 GTSNPN, CDR2 SVGIG (reference sequence). As DNA, the CDR3 is TGTGCCTGGAGTTCGGACACTTACACTGAAGCTTTCTTT. Amino acid sequence: CAWSSDTYTEAFF. Combining the CDR3 with reference TRBV30 and TRBJ1-1 gives the whole variable domain SQTIHQWPATLVQPVGSPLSLECTVEGTSNPNLYWYRQAAGRGLQLLFYSVGIGQISSEVPQNLSASRPQDRQFILSSKKLLLSDSGFYLCAWSSDTYTEAFFGQGTRLTVV.

The chain couples TRBV5-6 to TRBJ2-2, with D hard to call. V shed 0 bases and J shed 4 bases, with 10 bases lying between them. The germline CDR1 and CDR2 sequences are SGHDT and YYEEEE. The CDR3 spans 15 residues. This chain's CDR3 is CASSLGRPLTGELFF. The CDR3 nucleotides are TGTGCCAGCAGCTTGGGCAGACCTCTCACCGGGGAGCTGTTTTTT.

The chain joins TRBV4-3 to TRBJ2-6; no clear D gene. Per germline, CDR1 LGHNA and CDR2 YSLEER. V shed 1 base and J shed 0 bases, with 10 bases lying between them. The CDR3 totals 17 residues. DNA of the CDR3: TGCGCCAGCAGCCAAGGGCACCCATCCTCTGGGGCCAACGTCCTGACTTTC. Translated, it gives CASSQGHPSSGANVLTF.

This chain links TRBV7-9 with TRBJ1-1, with a weak D call TRBD1 (5 bases). Germline CDR1 and CDR2: SEHNR and FQNEAQ (reference sequence). V was cut by 1 base and J by 0 bases, with 9 bases left in between. This CDR3 has 15 amino acids. Here the CDR3 reads CASSLVQGVNTEAFF. Written as DNA, the CDR3 is TGTGCCAGCAGCTTAGTCCAGGGAGTGAACACTGAAGCTTTCTTT.

This chain links TRBV5-4 with TRBJ1-1, with D unclear. The CDR3 has 12 amino acids. Germline CDR1 is SGHNT and CDR2 is YYREEE (reference sequence). The V end was cut by 1 base, the J end by 8 bases, with 9 bases between. DNA of the CDR3: TGTGCCAGCAGCTTGATAGAAACGGAAGCTTTCTTT. Translating gives CASSLIETEAFF.

This clone was picked up a small number of times. The rearrangement uses TRBV7-9 and TRBJ1-4; D is undetermined. V lost 3 bases and J lost 4, with 12 bases in between. Germline CDR1 SEHNR, CDR2 FQNEAQ (reference sequence). This CDR3 has 15 residues. Here the CDR3 reads CASSFPLVDNEKLFF. For the CDR3, the DNA is TGTGCCAGCAGCTTTCCCCTGGTGGATAATGAAAAACTGTTTTTT.

The chain joins TRBV5-1 to TRBJ2-7; D is uncertain. The germline V gene encodes CDR1 SGHRS and CDR2 YFSETQ. V was cut by 0 bases and J by 0 bases, with 10 bases left in between. This CDR3 is 15 amino acids long. CDR3 coding DNA: TGCGCCAGCAGCTTGGACACCTTAAGCTCCTACGAGCAGTACTTC. As protein: CASSLDTLSSYEQYF.

The chain uses TRBV7-8 and TRBJ2-5; 14 nucleotides match TRBD2. The CDR3 runs to 19 residues. Trimming at V came to 0 bases and at J to 6 bases, leaving 12 bases not matched to a gene. Germline values: CDR1 SGHVS, CDR2 FQNEAQ. The CDR3 DNA is TGTGCCAGCAGCTTAGCGAGGACTAGCGGGGGGCCGGGCGGCAAGACCCAGTACTTC. Translating it yields CASSLARTSGGPGGKTQYF.

This chain joins TRBV2 and TRBJ1-2; 10 bases align to TRBD1. Per germline, CDR1 SNHLY and CDR2 FYNNEI. V lost 6 bases and J lost 7; bases outside the gene matches: 8. The CDR3 totals 14 residues. CDR3 bases: TGTGCCAGCAGGTTCTCGACAGGGGGCGGTGGCTACACCTTC. It specifies CASRFSTGGGGYTF.

J is TRBJ2-1 and V is TRBV2; 12 bases agree with TRBD2. The CDR3 consists of 15 residues. CDR1 is SNHLY, CDR2 FYNNEI, per germline. Trimming removed 5 bases from V and 5 bases from J; junction bases left unmatched: 4. The CDR3 bases are TGTGCCAGCAGTAGACTAGCGGGGGCTAACAATGAGCAGTTCTTC. Encoded protein: CASSRLAGANNEQFF.

The J gene is TRBJ2-3, the V gene TRBV11-3; D not certain. The V gene lost 4 bases and the J gene lost 0 bases, with 5 bases spanning the gap. The CDR3 is made up of 13 amino acids. Germline CDR1 is SGHNT and CDR2 is YENEEA. In nucleotides, the CDR3 is TGTGCCAGCAGCTCACAGAGCACAGATACGCAGTATTTT. This sequence encodes CASSSQSTDTQYF.

The V and J genes are TRBV6-4 and TRBJ1-2, with D possibly TRBD1 on 5 matching bases. Germline values: CDR1 MRHNA, CDR2 SNTAGT. The CDR3 loop spans 18 amino acids. The V end lost 2 bases, the J end lost 2 bases, and 21 bases lay between the germline ends. The CDR3 sequence: CASSDRHMTASRNYGYTF. The CDR3 DNA is TGTGCCAGCAGTGACAGACATATGACAGCTTCCAGAAACTATGGCTACACCTTC.

The V gene is TRBV10-1, the J gene TRBJ2-5; 10 nucleotides line up with TRBD2. Trimming at V came to 0 bases and at J to 5 bases, leaving 3 bases not matched to a gene. Germline V gene data show CDR1 as WNHNN and CDR2 as SYGVQD (reference sequence). The CDR3 covers 15 residues. CDR3 loop: CASSESTAGGETQYF. Written as DNA, the CDR3 is TGCGCCAGCAGTGAGTCGACAGCGGGGGGGGAGACCCAGTACTTC.

In this sample, this clone turned up once. The V gene is TRBV29-1, the J gene TRBJ1-2; D is ambiguous. The germline CDR1 and CDR2 sequences are SQVTM and ANQGSEA. CDR3 length: 12 residues. V lost 8 bases and J lost 5, with 15 bases in between. The CDR3: CSTETETYGYTF. The CDR3 DNA is TGCAGCACTGAGACGGAGACTTATGGCTACACCTTC.

The chain couples TRBV6-5 to TRBJ1-6, with 10 bases identical to TRBD1. Trimming removed 5 bases from V and 10 bases from J; junction bases left unmatched: 8. Germline CDR1 MNHEY, CDR2 SVGAGI. The CDR3 length is 15 residues. CDR3 sequence reads: CASSRSGTGVSPLHF. CDR3 coding DNA: TGTGCCAGCAGTCGCTCCGGGACAGGGGTCTCACCCCTCCACTTT.

V is TRBV6-1 and J is TRBJ1-1; no definite D call. CDR1 and CDR2 (germline): MNHNS, SASEGT. V gave up 2 bases and J gave up 1 base, with 11 bases separating them. The length of the CDR3 is 15 residues. CDR3 in amino acids: CASSEYVGENTEAFF. The CDR3 DNA is TGTGCCAGCAGTGAATATGTCGGGGAGAACACTGAAGCTTTCTTT.

The J gene is TRBJ2-1, the V gene TRBV7-8; TRBD1 aligns across 7 bases. Losses at the gene ends were 1 base for V and 4 bases for J; bases not matched to a gene: 4. This CDR3 is built from 15 residues. From germline, CDR1 is SGHVS and CDR2 FQNEAQ. In DNA form, the CDR3 reads TGTGCCAGCAGCTTAGGGACAGGAATTTACAATGAGCAGTTCTTC. Translating it yields CASSLGTGIYNEQFF.

This clone was observed once. The chain uses TRBV5-4 and TRBJ1-1; D might be TRBD1 (5 bases). CDR3 length equals 16 residues. The V end was cut by 4 bases, the J end by 7 bases, with 23 bases between. The germline gives CDR1 SGHNT, CDR2 YYREEE (reference sequence). The CDR3 nucleotides read TGTGCCAGCAGCCTTGTCGGGACTCCTGTGGGAGGTGAAGCTTTCTTT. The encoded protein is CASSLVGTPVGGEAFF.